This T cell receptor (beta chain) stems from a study of radiation and T cells in renal cell carcinoma. General observations from the study: Top tumor clonotypes rose in blood 2 weeks post-radiation, then contracted. Without pretreatment biopsies, baseline tumor clonotype presence was undetermined.

This clone was observed a single time. Its antigen is unidentified. There are 14 residues in the CDR3. Germline V lookup: CDR1 SGHTA, CDR2 FQGTGA. The germline V and J ends were trimmed by 5 bases and 7 bases, with 12 bases remaining between them. Sequencing used immunoSEQ multiplex PCR; TCRdb keeps in-frame clones, though not all of them. This sample has about 77,000 clones, with around 78% found just once. Time point: blood 4 weeks post-SBRT, at nephrectomy. Specified treatment: 15 Gy SBRT to primary tumor, nephrectomy 4 weeks later. Serial blood draws occurred at baseline and 2 and 4 weeks post-SBRT.

The genes are TRBV7-3 and TRBJ1-6, with D perhaps matching TRBD1 (5 bases). The origin of this receptor is a woman aged 55-75 years with renal cell carcinoma. Sequenced here: blood, sampled from a patient whose treatment included radiotherapy and nephrectomy. CDR3 protein: CASSTGTGNSPLHF. In DNA form, the CDR3 reads TGTGCCAGCAGCACCGGGACGGGGAATTCACCCCTCCACTTT.